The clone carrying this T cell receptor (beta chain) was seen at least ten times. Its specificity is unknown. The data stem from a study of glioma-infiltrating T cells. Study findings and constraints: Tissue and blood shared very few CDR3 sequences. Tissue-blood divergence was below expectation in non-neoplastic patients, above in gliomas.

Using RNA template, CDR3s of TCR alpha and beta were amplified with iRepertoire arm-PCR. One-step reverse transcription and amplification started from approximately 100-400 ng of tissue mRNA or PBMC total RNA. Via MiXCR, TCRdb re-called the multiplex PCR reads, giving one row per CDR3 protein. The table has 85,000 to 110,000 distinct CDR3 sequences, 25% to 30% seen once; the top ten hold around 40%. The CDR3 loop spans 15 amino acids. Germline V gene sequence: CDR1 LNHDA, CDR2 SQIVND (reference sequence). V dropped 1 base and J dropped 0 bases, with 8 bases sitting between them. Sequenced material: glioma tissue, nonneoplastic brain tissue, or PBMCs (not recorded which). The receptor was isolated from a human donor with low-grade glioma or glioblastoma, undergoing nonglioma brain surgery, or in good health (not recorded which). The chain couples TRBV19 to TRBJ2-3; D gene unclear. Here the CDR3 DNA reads TGTGCCAGTAGTATAGGGCCAAGTAGCACAGATACGCAGTATTTT. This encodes CASSIGPSSTDTQYF.